The 21 T cell receptor beta chains given below trace back to one sample, sequenced in a study of cytomegalovirus exposure and HLA in healthy donors (dated by TCRdb to between 2016 and 2019). Library construction relied on the immunoSEQ multiplex PCR assay. For the multiplex PCR, a mixture combining 60 forward primers for TCR Vbeta segments and 13 reverse primers for TCR Jbeta segments was used. This immuneACCESS table, as held by TCRdb, lists in-frame sequences with V and J called but not all clones. Of the missing ones, under half trace to an unresolved V gene in checked studies; the others have no known cause. The sample yields 200,000 to 250,000 clones; 80% to 90% were counted once. Approximately 1% of the sample lies in the top ten. The sequencing input was PBMCs. These receptors came from a young woman in good health and CMV-seronegative.

This sequence joins TRBV7-9 and TRBJ1-2; possible D gene TRBD1, 6 bases. CDR3 length: 14 amino acids. Looked up from germline, CDR1 is SEHNR and CDR2 is FQNEAQ (reference sequence). V shed 0 bases and J shed 5 bases, with 10 bases lying between them. The CDR3 sequence: CASSLADRFYGYTF. Here the CDR3 DNA reads TGTGCCAGCAGCTTAGCCGACAGGTTTTATGGCTACACCTTC.

The V and J genes are TRBV7-2 and TRBJ1-5; D ambiguous. This CDR3 contains 13 residues. CDR1 SGHTA and CDR2 FQGNSA come from the germline V gene. V was trimmed by 5 bases and J by 2 bases, leaving 7 bases between them. Written as DNA, the CDR3 is TGTGCCAGCAGCGTTATAGGCAATCAGCCCCAGCATTTT. Translated: CASSVIGNQPQHF.

The chain couples TRBV19 to TRBJ1-5; D remains unclear. With 11 bases removed from V and 3 bases from J, the gap between germline ends came to 20 bases. The CDR3 has 15 amino acids. Per germline, CDR1 LNHDA and CDR2 SQIVND (reference sequence). CDR3 DNA sequence: TGTGCCGGAATATTACGTACAGCGGCCAATCAGCCCCAGCATTTT. Protein: CAGILRTAANQPQHF.

The chain combines TRBV30 with TRBJ2-5; weak D call: TRBD2 (5 bases). V lost 3 bases, J lost 7 bases, and 18 bases lay in between. CDR3 size: 14 residues. The germline CDR1 and CDR2 sequences are GTSNPN and SVGIG (reference sequence). The CDR3 DNA reads TGTGCCTGGAGCGGTAACCCCCGTCGGGGGACCCAGTACTTC. It codes for CAWSGNPRRGTQYF.

The chain recombines TRBV5-6 with TRBJ2-7, with 12 positions matching TRBD2. The CDR3 length is 15 residues. Germline V CDR1 and CDR2: SGHDT, YYEEEE. With V trimmed by 0 bases and J by 6 bases, 4 bases remained unmatched. CDR3 residues: CASSLGLAGVTEQYF. CDR3 DNA sequence: TGTGCCAGCAGCTTGGGACTAGCGGGAGTAACCGAGCAGTACTTC.

This sequence joins TRBV4-1 and TRBJ2-6, with unresolved D. The CDR3 covers 16 residues. Per the germline V gene, CDR1 is MGHRA and CDR2 is YSYEKL. Trimming cost V 0 bases and J 0 bases, with 6 bases left between them. DNA of the CDR3: TGCGCCAGCAGCCAAGATTCCATCTCTGGGGCCAACGTCCTGACTTTC. Amino acids: CASSQDSISGANVLTF.

This chain joins TRBV11-1 and TRBJ1-1; possible D gene TRBD1, 5 bases. CDR3 length equals 14 residues. Germline loops: CDR1 SGHAT, CDR2 FQDESV (reference sequence). V dropped 7 bases and J dropped 5 bases, with 17 bases sitting between them. The CDR3, as DNA: TGTGCCAGCACCTCTCAGGGAGGGAAAACTGAAGCTTTCTTT. This gives the protein CASTSQGGKTEAFF.

This clone came up once. The CDR3 nucleotides read TGTGCCAGCAGCCGAACCCGAGGGACTAGCGGGGGGATCCCAGATACGCAGTATTTT. Its protein product is CASSRTRGTSGGIPDTQYF. This chain uses TRBV5-4 with TRBJ2-3; 15 bases agree with TRBD2. The CDR3 spans 19 residues. Germline trimming cut 4 bases from V and 4 bases from J; bases unmatched to any gene: 13. Germline CDR1 SGHNT, CDR2 YYREEE (reference sequence).

This chain links TRBV5-1 with TRBJ2-7, with TRBD2 matching over 12 bases. J lost 0 bases, V lost 0 bases, and 4 bases had no gene match. Germline-derived CDR1 and CDR2 are SGHRS and YFSETQ. This CDR3 region has 17 residues. The CDR3 coding sequence is TGCGCCAGCAGCTTGGCGCGGACTAGCGGGACCTCCTACGAGCAGTACTTC. Translation gives CASSLARTSGTSYEQYF.

The V gene is TRBV15, the J gene TRBJ2-1; 11 positions agree with TRBD2. V dropped 3 bases and J dropped 1; count of bases not matched to a gene: 8. Germline V CDR1 and CDR2: LNHNV, YYDKDF (reference sequence). The CDR3 is made up of 18 amino acids. The CDR3 here is CATSSSTLAGVSYNEQFF. As DNA, the CDR3 is TGTGCCACCAGCAGTAGCACACTAGCGGGAGTATCCTACAATGAGCAGTTCTTC. Full variable domain (missing parts from reference TRBV15 and TRBJ2-1): DAMVIQNPRYQVTQFGKPVTLSCSQTLNHNVMYWYQQKSSQAPKLLFHYYDKDFNNEADTPDNFQSRRPNTSFCFLDIRSPGLGDTAMYLCATSSSTLAGVSYNEQFFGPGTRLTVL.

The rearrangement links TRBV18 to TRBJ2-7; TRBD1 matches at 12 bases. The germline V gene has CDR1 KGHSH and CDR2 LQKENI. The CDR3 is 16 residues long. Unmatched junction bases numbered 8, after V lost 3 bases and J lost 5 bases. CDR3 nucleotide sequence: TGTGCCAGCTCACCCGACTTAGGGACAGGGGGCGACGAGCAGTACTTC. Translation: CASSPDLGTGGDEQYF. Based on the CDR3 plus reference TRBV18 and TRBJ2-7, the full variable domain is NAGVMQNPRHLVRRRGQEARLRCSPMKGHSHVYWYRQLPEEGLKFMVYLQKENIIDESGMPKERFSAEFPKEGPSILRIQQVVRGDSAAYFCASSPDLGTGGDEQYFGPGTRLTVT.

The J gene is TRBJ1-1, the V gene TRBV7-9; D is perhaps TRBD1 (6 bases). Between the trimmed V and J ends, which lost 5 bases and 3 bases, there was a span of 13 bases. This CDR3 is built from 14 residues. Per germline, CDR1 SEHNR and CDR2 FQNEAQ (reference sequence). DNA of the CDR3: TGTGCCAGCAGCCTACAGGGCCTCCACACTGAAGCTTTCTTT. Translation: CASSLQGLHTEAFF.

This chain connects TRBV19 to TRBJ2-7; maybe TRBD1 (6 bases). Between the trimmed V and J ends, which lost 4 bases and 4 bases, there was a span of 11 bases. The germline gives CDR1 LNHDA, CDR2 SQIVND (reference sequence). There are 13 residues in the CDR3. CDR3 region: CASSREQGYEQYF. CDR3 sequence (DNA): TGTGCCAGTAGTAGGGAACAGGGTTACGAGCAGTACTTC.

The chain links TRBV2 to TRBJ1-2; D is undetermined. Germline V gene data show CDR1 as SNHLY and CDR2 as FYNNEI. Trimming took 7 bases from V and 1 from J, leaving 10 bases between them. CDR3 size: 13 residues. In DNA, the CDR3 is TGTGCCAGCAAGAGGGATAATAACTATGGCTACACCTTC. It is translated as CASKRDNNYGYTF.

The chain carries TRBV5-1 and TRBJ1-2; D remains ambiguous. The CDR3 contains 15 residues. V was pared by 2 bases and J by 4 bases, with 15 bases between. The V gene's germline CDR1 is SGHRS and CDR2 YFSETQ. The chain's CDR3 is CASSFQVSTSYGYTF. CDR3 DNA: TGCGCCAGCAGCTTTCAGGTTTCCACGTCCTATGGCTACACCTTC. Full variable domain (outside the CDR3, taken from reference TRBV5-1 and TRBJ1-2): KAGVTQTPRYLIKTRGQQVTLSCSPISGHRSVSWYQQTPGQGLQFLFEYFSETQRNKGNFPGRFSGRQFSNSRSEMNVSTLELGDSALYLCASSFQVSTSYGYTFGSGTRLTVV.

V usage is TRBV4-3 and J usage is TRBJ2-7, with D possibly matching TRBD2 (6 bases). Per the germline V gene, CDR1 is LGHNA and CDR2 is YSLEER. This CDR3 spans 14 amino acids. V gave up 4 bases and J gave up 3 bases, with 13 bases separating them. Written as DNA, the CDR3 is TGCGCCAGCAGCCGGGGCGGGGCAAACTACGAGCAGTACTTC. This sequence encodes CASSRGGANYEQYF.

The chain uses TRBV7-8 and TRBJ1-5, with TRBD1 identical over 10 bases. This CDR3 is 16 amino acids long. Germline values: CDR1 SGHVS, CDR2 FQNEAQ. Germline trimming cut 4 bases from V and 7 bases from J; bases unmatched to any gene: 10. The CDR3: CASSSTTGGAGQPQHF. Here the CDR3 DNA reads TGTGCCAGCAGCTCTACGACAGGGGGCGCGGGACAGCCCCAGCATTTT.

This clone occurred once. The chain uses TRBV5-4 and TRBJ2-1, with TRBD2 identical over 9 bases. The CDR3 is 15 residues long. Trimming removed 3 bases from V and 3 bases from J; junction bases left unmatched: 4. Per germline, CDR1 SGHNT and CDR2 YYREEE (reference sequence). CDR3 residues: CASSSGTSNYNEQFF. The CDR3 DNA sequence: TGTGCCAGCAGCTCCGGGACTAGCAACTACAATGAGCAGTTCTTC. Full variable domain (outside the CDR3, taken from reference TRBV5-4 and TRBJ2-1): ETGVTQSPTHLIKTRGQQVTLRCSSQSGHNTVSWYQQALGQGPQFIFQYYREEENGRGNFPPRFSGLQFPNYSSELNVNALELDDSALYLCASSSGTSNYNEQFFGPGTRLTVL.

The V call is TRBV7-9, the J call TRBJ2-7, with TRBD1 identical over 7 bases. CDR3 length: 12 amino acids. Looked up from germline, CDR1 is SEHNR and CDR2 is FQNEAQ (reference sequence). The V gene end was trimmed by 6 bases and the J gene end by 6 bases; junction bases not matched to a gene: 5. The CDR3 region has the DNA TGTGCCAGCAGTTCGGGACAGAGCGAGCAGTACTTC. Encoded protein: CASSSGQSEQYF.

This clone was counted only a few times. The V and J genes are TRBV9 and TRBJ1-5, with a possible D match to TRBD1 (6 bases). CDR3 size: 16 residues. Trimming pared 0 bases from V and 4 bases from J, leaving 14 bases between. Germline CDR1 is SGDLS and CDR2 is YYNGEE. The CDR3 spells CASSVGAGAGNQPQHF. The CDR3 coding sequence is TGTGCCAGCAGCGTAGGAGCAGGGGCGGGTAATCAGCCCCAGCATTTT.

With regard to this clone: Other nucleotide sequences in the sample specify the same CDR3. The V call is TRBV10-3, the J call TRBJ1-6; 12 bases fit TRBD1. Germline lookup yields CDR1 ENHRY and CDR2 SYGVKD. Trimming took 7 bases from V and 7 from J; bases not matched to a gene: 2. The CDR3 has 14 amino acids. CDR3 coding DNA: TGTGCCATCACCGGGACAGGGGGCAATTCACCCCTCCACTTT. Amino acids: CAITGTGGNSPLHF.